Sequencing of this T cell receptor beta chain was carried out in a study of T cell repertoires in cytomegalovirus infection. At the level of the study: Both recently identified HLA-C-restricted and well-studied HLA-B-restricted CMV epitopes were used in the study. Matching HLA type and CMV infection were both indicated by public TCR beta signatures.

About this clonotype itself: Antigen specificity is unknown.

Using its own MiXCR run on the reads, TCRdb lists one record per CDR3 protein. The data hold hundreds of thousands of distinct CDR3 sequences, with more than 25% observed a single time. Trimming cost V 6 bases and J 4 bases, with 15 bases left between them. The CDR3 is 13 residues long. Germline-derived CDR1 and CDR2 are DFQATT and SNEGSKA (reference sequence). The TCR comes from a human donor in good health (CMV status not recorded). Some clones in this sample may be carry-over from other donors' samples. This specimen was cultured CD8+ T cells from PBMCs, taken from culture after CMV antigen stimulation. This chain links TRBV20-1 with TRBJ1-2; possibly TRBD1 for D (5 bases). This CDR3 is CSAPGRKFYGYTF. CDR3 nucleotides: TGCAGTGCGCCGGGACGGAAGTTCTATGGCTACACCTTC.